This is a list of T cell receptor beta chains from one sample in a study of breast tumors, draining lymph nodes, adjacent tissues. TCRdb analysed the multiplex PCR reads with MiXCR anew, one entry per CDR3 protein. This sample has under 150,000 distinct CDR3 sequences, with around 20% found just once. The specimen was axillary lymph node tissue. The source of these receptors is a female donor with breast cancer. Some clones in this sample may be carry-over from other donors' samples. CDR3s include the opening cysteine and the closing phenylalanine or tryptophan. Fields, in order: V gene, J gene, D gene, clone size, CDR3 protein, CDR3 DNA. D genes are given only for firm matches. Clone size is stated in some rows and not others, as once, few, many or a class when expanded.

TRBV7-2,TRBJ1-2,TRBD1,.,CASSGQDLLGYTF,TGTGCCAGCAGCGGACAGGACCTCCTCGGCTACACCTTC
TRBV6-1,TRBJ2-7,.,many,CASKRQSYEQYF,TGTGCCAGCAAGCGACAGTCCTACGAGCAGTACTTC
TRBV15,TRBJ1-3,.,many,CATSRDTGYAGNTIYF,TGTGCCACCAGCAGAGACACAGGATATGCTGGAAACACCATATATTTT
TRBV6-1,TRBJ2-7,.,many,CASSELPRSSYEQYF,TGTGCCAGCAGTGAACTCCCAAGGAGCTCCTACGAGCAGTACTTC
TRBV29-1,TRBJ1-1,.,.,CSVATTVNTEAFF,TGCAGCGTCGCAACCACTGTGAACACTGAAGCTTTCTTT
TRBV5-1,TRBJ1-4,.,many,CASSLRTGGKLFF,TGCGCCAGCAGCCTCCGGACTGGGGGAAAACTGTTTTTT
TRBV7-6,TRBJ2-2,TRBD1,.,CASSLANRGPTGELFF,TGTGCCAGCAGCTTAGCTAACAGGGGGCCGACCGGGGAGCTGTTTTTT
TRBV7-8,TRBJ2-3,.,many,CASSSGGGRTDTQYF,TGTGCCAGCAGCTCCGGAGGGGGTCGTACAGATACGCAGTATTTT
TRBV24-1,TRBJ2-1,TRBD2,many,CATATRTSGKIDNEQFF,TGTGCCACCGCGACCAGGACTAGCGGGAAAATCGACAATGAGCAGTTCTTC
TRBV5-1,TRBJ2-1,TRBD2,many,CASSLTSGSFSEQFF,TGCGCCAGCAGCTTGACTAGCGGGAGTTTTAGTGAGCAGTTCTTC
TRBV9,TRBJ2-1,.,many,CASSVGYGAYNEQFF,TGTGCCAGCAGCGTAGGTTACGGGGCCTACAATGAGCAGTTCTTC
TRBV4-2,TRBJ2-1,TRBD2,many,CASSHFLAGSYNEQFF,TGTGCCAGCAGCCATTTTCTAGCGGGTTCCTACAATGAGCAGTTCTTC
TRBV7-3,TRBJ2-2,TRBD2,many,CASSLRASGSNTGELFF,TGTGCCAGCAGCTTAAGGGCTAGCGGGAGTAACACCGGGGAGCTGTTTTTT
TRBV7-9,TRBJ1-4,TRBD1,many,CASSLVSGQGYEKLFF,TGTGCCAGCAGCTTAGTGTCGGGACAGGGGTATGAAAAACTGTTTTTT
TRBV7-9,TRBJ1-1,.,.,CASSSRGRQRNTEAFF,TGTGCCAGCAGCTCGAGGGGTAGACAGCGCAACACTGAAGCTTTCTTT
TRBV2,TRBJ2-7,TRBD2,.,CASSEEVGLAGREQYF,TGTGCCAGCAGTGAAGAGGTCGGACTAGCGGGACGCGAGCAGTACTTC
TRBV12-3/TRBV12-4,TRBJ2-3,.,many,CASSLNPSTDTQYF,TGTGCCAGCAGTTTGAACCCCAGCACAGATACGCAGTATTTT
TRBV7-3,TRBJ2-1,TRBD2,many,CASSLAVASGTLGDEQFF,TGTGCCAGCAGCTTAGCTGTGGCTAGCGGGACCCTGGGGGATGAGCAGTTCTTC
TRBV19,TRBJ1-5,TRBD1,.,CASRSQLGTGRHQPQHF,TGTGCCAGTAGAAGCCAACTCGGGACAGGGAGGCATCAGCCCCAGCATTTT
TRBV5-1,TRBJ2-7,.,many,CASSLGLGYEQYF,TGCGCCAGCAGCCTAGGACTGGGCTACGAGCAGTACTTC
TRBV9,TRBJ2-5,TRBD2,many,CASSAGLGAGETQYF,TGTGCCAGCAGCGCGGGACTAGGGGCGGGAGAGACCCAGTACTTC
TRBV24-1,TRBJ2-1,TRBD1,many,CATSQPGTGAPNEQFF,TGTGCCACCAGTCAACCCGGGACAGGGGCACCTAATGAGCAGTTCTTC
TRBV6-1,TRBJ2-7,TRBD2,many,CASRPGLAGGLTTYEQYF,TGTGCCAGCAGGCCGGGACTAGCGGGAGGGCTGACGACCTACGAGCAGTACTTC
TRBV6-1,TRBJ2-1,.,many,CASRASGTGRNEQFF,TGTGCCAGCAGGGCTAGCGGGACAGGGAGAAATGAGCAGTTCTTC
TRBV5-5,TRBJ2-7,.,many,CASSFTDEQYF,TGTGCCAGCAGCTTTACAGACGAGCAGTACTTC
TRBV28,TRBJ2-1,.,many,CASSLEFGEQFF,TGTGCCAGCAGTTTGGAGTTCGGGGAGCAGTTCTTC
TRBV6-5,TRBJ2-1,TRBD2,.,CASSGPSGGSYSEQFF,TGTGCCAGCTCCGGACCTAGCGGGGGCTCCTACAGTGAGCAGTTCTTC
TRBV5-1,TRBJ1-6,.,many,CASSPRPDYSPLHF,TGCGCCAGCAGCCCGCGGCCCGATTATTCACCCCTCCACTTT
TRBV7-9,TRBJ1-5,.,many,CASSYPSPSNQPQHF,TGTGCCAGCAGCTACCCCTCCCCTAGCAATCAGCCCCAGCATTTT
TRBV6-1,TRBJ1-5,.,many,CASSDGRGSNQPQHF,TGTGCCAGCAGTGATGGGAGGGGTAGCAATCAGCCCCAGCATTTT
TRBV6-5,TRBJ2-7,.,.,CASSPGHSLAYEQYF,TGTGCCAGCAGCCCGGGACACAGCTTAGCCTACGAGCAGTACTTC
TRBV28,TRBJ1-5,TRBD1,few,CASSRGQGGINSNQPQHF,TGTGCCAGCAGCCGGGGACAGGGGGGAATCAATAGCAATCAGCCCCAGCATTTT
TRBV4-1,TRBJ1-2,.,many,CASSQETGGYTF,TGCGCCAGCAGCCAGGAAACAGGGGGCTACACCTTC
TRBV6-1,TRBJ2-3,.,many,CATNRDTGTDTQYF,TGTGCCACTAACCGGGACACTGGCACAGATACGCAGTATTTT
TRBV12-5,TRBJ2-7,TRBD1,many,CASGLRQGSSYEQYF,TGTGCTAGTGGTTTGCGACAGGGGAGCTCCTACGAGCAGTACTTC